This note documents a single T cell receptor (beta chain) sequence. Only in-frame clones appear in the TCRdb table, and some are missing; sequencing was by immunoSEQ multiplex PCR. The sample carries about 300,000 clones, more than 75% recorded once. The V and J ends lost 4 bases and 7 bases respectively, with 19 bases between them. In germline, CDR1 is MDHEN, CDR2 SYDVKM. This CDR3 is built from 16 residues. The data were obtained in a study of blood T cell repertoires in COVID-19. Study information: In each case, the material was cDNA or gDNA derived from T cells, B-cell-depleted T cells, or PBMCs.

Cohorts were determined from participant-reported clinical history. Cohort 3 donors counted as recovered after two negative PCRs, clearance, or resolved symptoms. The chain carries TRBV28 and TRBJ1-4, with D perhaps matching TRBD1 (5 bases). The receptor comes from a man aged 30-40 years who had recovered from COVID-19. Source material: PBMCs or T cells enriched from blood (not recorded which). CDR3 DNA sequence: TGTGCCAGCAGTTCCCAAGGGGTAGTTCGGGTTGAAAAACTGTTTTTT. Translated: CASSSQGVVRVEKLFF.